Listed here is a single T cell receptor beta chain. Its cognate antigen has yet to be identified. No much larger clone is present one base from it, and per-base qualities are unavailable. The sample's time point label, decoded: pretreatment peripheral blood. The cohort included some 30 patients with locally advanced or metastatic urothelial carcinoma who were treated at Memorial Sloan Kettering on a trial protocol. Peripheral blood mononuclear cells were collected pretreatment and during treatment, at between 1 and 8 total time points per patient. The Qiagen DNeasy Blood extraction kit was used to purify genomic DNA from total PBMCs and from tumor samples. PBMCs were collected pretreatment and during treatment and were isolated and stored as previously described. This sample was taken from a study of PD-L1 blockade in urothelial cancer (dated by TCRdb to 2015 to 2018). With regard to the full study: Therapy was started at some point between 2012 and 2014 for all patients, and atezolizumab 1,200 mg was administered intravenously every 3 weeks. About 90% of the roughly 30 patients were identified as males with urothelial cancer of bladder origin, and a prior smoking history was reported by 18 of 29 patients. Patients had an ECOG performance status of 0 or 1 and had received between 0 and 3 prior chemotherapy regimens. Blood samples were analyzed 3 weeks after the start of treatment (second dose) and 6 weeks after the start of treatment. A median of about 140,000 T cells and 80,000 to 100,000 unique TCRs was obtained from blood samples, and a median clonality of around 0.08 was observed. The study was an exploratory multi-omic analysis of somatic, immune and clinical correlates of response to PD-L1 blockade with atezolizumab in urothelial cancer. TCR sequencing covered pretreatment tumor samples and matched, serially collected peripheral blood taken before and after atezolizumab treatment. Durable clinical benefit meant progression-free survival longer than 6 months, and TCR features were also tested against progression-free and overall survival. Whole exome sequencing and RNA sequencing of pretreatment tumors were performed alongside TCR sequencing in the same patients. Durable clinical benefit was achieved by nine patients but not by the remaining 20. Some 29 patients had pretreatment blood TCR-seq, about 25 had at least one posttreatment blood collection, and about 25 had tumor TCR-seq.

Synthetic TCR analog templates were spiked into each PCR to estimate absolute template abundance from read counts. The immunoSEQ assay used bias-controlled V and J gene primers to amplify TCRbeta CDR3 regions from genomic DNA. Sequencing of rearranged TCRbeta segments was done at approximately 20X coverage. The authors' analysis ran thus. Sequencing errors were corrected by clustering and CDR3s were annotated against IMGT to assign V, D and J genes. Downstream analyses used only productive TCRbeta rearrangements and left out out-of-frame or stop-codon sequences. Clonality was computed as one minus Shannon entropy normalized by the log of the number of unique productive sequences. Clones differing between time points or between blood and tumor were identified by Fisher's exact test with Benjamini-Hochberg correction at adjusted p below 0.01. Sourced from immuneACCESS, this table was stored by TCRdb with only in-frame sequences that have V and J called. A share of the clones is absent; for the studies checked, an unresolved V gene accounts for under half, and the remainder has no known explanation. V, J and clone size are those of that table, while D and trimming were read from the DNA. The sample has about 87,000 clones on record, 84% of them singletons. The ten most abundant clones make up approximately 2.1% of the sample.

Broader findings and caveats from the paper: Improved progression-free and overall survival was found to be associated with pretreatment peripheral blood TCR clonality below the median. Patients with durable benefit showed greater expansion of tumor-associated TCR clones in peripheral blood 3 weeks after starting treatment (n of about 20, p = 0.022). Small sample size (n of about 29) and many exploratory analyses mean the results are intended to be hypothesis-generating.

The CDR3 measures 14 amino acids from cysteine to phenylalanine. Of the read, only the CDR3 DNA is kept; its 42 bases are in frame from base 1. According to the germline V gene, CDR1 reads SGHRS and CDR2 reads YFSETQ. V is trimmed back by 3 bases and J by 3 bases, and the junction contains 5 bases that no gene match accounts for. The chain is made from TRBV5-1 and TRBJ1-1; 7 central nucleotides agree with TRBD1. This specimen consisted of PBMCs, obtained around atezolizumab (anti-PD-L1) treatment. The TCR comes from a man in his 60s with urothelial cancer. The DNA is TGCGCCAGCAGCTCCGGGACAGCTTACACTGAAGCTTTCTTT. Its amino acids are CASSSGTAYTEAFF.